This TCR beta chain originates from a study of blood T cell repertoires in COVID-19. This CDR3 is built from 18 residues. Germline values: CDR1 SGHRS, CDR2 YFSETQ. J lost 6 bases, V lost 3 bases, and 13 bases had no gene match. Some clones are missing from TCRdb's copy, which holds only in-frame ones; the method was immunoSEQ multiplex PCR. Among about 260,000 clones listed, around 80% were seen once. This receptor was obtained from a man aged 25 to 40 with acute COVID-19. Material for sequencing was PBMCs or T cells enriched from blood (not recorded which). The V call is TRBV5-1, the J call TRBJ2-2; 11 nucleotides align to TRBD2. The CDR3 region is CASSSPEGLAERPGELFF. The CDR3, as DNA: TGCGCCAGCAGCTCACCCGAGGGACTAGCGGAGCGGCCCGGGGAGCTGTTTTTT.